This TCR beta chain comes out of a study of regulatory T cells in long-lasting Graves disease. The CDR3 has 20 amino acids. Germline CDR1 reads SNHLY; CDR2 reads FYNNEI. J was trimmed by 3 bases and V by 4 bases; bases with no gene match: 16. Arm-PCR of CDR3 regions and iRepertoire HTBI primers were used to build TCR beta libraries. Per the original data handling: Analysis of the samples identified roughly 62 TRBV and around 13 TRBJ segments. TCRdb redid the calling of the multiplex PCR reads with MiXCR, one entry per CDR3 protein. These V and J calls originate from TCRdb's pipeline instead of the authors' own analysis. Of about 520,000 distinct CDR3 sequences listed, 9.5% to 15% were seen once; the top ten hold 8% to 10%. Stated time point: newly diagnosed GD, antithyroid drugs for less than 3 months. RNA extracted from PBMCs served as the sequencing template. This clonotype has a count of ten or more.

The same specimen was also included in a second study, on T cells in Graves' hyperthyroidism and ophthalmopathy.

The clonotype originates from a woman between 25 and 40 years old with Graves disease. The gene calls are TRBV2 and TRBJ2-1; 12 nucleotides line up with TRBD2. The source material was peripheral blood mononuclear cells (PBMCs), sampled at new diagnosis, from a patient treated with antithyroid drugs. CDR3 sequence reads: CASSVVGQWILAGGYNEQFF. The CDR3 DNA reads TGTGCCAGCAGTGTGGTTGGACAGTGGATACTAGCGGGAGGCTACAATGAGCAGTTCTTC.